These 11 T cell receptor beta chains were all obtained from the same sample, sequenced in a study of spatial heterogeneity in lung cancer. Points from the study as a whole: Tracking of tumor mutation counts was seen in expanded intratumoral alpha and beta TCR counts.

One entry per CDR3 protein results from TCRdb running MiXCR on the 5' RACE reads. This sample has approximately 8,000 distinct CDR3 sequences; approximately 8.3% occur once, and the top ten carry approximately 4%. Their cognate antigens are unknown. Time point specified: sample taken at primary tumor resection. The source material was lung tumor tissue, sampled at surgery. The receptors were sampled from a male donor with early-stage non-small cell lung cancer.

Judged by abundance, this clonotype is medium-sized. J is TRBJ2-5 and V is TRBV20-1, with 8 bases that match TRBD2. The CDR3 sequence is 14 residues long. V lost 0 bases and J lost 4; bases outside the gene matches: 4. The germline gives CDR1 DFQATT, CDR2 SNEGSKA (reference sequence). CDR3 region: CSARDPGGGETQYF. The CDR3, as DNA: TGCAGTGCTAGAGATCCGGGAGGGGGAGAGACCCAGTACTTC.

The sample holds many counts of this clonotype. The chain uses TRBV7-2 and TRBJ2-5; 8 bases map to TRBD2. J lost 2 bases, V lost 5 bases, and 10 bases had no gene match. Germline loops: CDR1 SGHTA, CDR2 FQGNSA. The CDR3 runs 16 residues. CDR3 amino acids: CASSLSGSAGQETQYF. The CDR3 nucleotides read TGTGCCAGCAGCCTAAGCGGGAGCGCGGGACAAGAGACCCAGTACTTC.

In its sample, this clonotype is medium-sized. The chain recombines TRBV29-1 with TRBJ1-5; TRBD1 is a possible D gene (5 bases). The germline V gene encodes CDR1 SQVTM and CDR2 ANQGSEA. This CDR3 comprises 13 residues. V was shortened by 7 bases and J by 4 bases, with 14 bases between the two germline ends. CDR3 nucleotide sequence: TGCAGCGCGGGGGACGGAAGGAATCAGCCCCAGCATTTT. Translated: CSAGDGRNQPQHF. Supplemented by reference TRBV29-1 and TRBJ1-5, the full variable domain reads SAVISQKPSRDICQRGTSLTIQCQVDSQVTMMFWYRQQPGQSLTLIATANQGSEATYESGFVIDKFPISRPNLTFSTLTVSNMSPEDSSIYLCSAGDGRNQPQHFGDGTRLSIL.

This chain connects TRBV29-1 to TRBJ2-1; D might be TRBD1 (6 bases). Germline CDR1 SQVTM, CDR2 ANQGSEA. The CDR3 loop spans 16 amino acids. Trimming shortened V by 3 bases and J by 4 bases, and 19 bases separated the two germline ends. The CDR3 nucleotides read TGCAGCGTTGAGGCCACAGGGACCCGGGCGTACAATGAGCAGTTCTTC. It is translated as CSVEATGTRAYNEQFF.

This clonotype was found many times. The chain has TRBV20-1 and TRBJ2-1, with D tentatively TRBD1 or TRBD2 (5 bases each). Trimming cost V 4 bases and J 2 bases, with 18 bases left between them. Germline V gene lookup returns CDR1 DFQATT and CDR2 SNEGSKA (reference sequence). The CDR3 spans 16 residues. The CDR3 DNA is TGCAGTGCTACCAGGGCAGCCGGAGGCACCTACAATGAGCAGTTCTTC. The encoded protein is CSATRAAGGTYNEQFF.

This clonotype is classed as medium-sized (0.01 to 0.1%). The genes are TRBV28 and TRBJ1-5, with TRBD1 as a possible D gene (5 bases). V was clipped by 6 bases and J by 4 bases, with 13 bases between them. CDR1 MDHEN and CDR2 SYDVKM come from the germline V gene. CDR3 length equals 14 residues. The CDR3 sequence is CASRSLQGNQPQHF. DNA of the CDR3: TGTGCCAGCAGATCCCTCCAGGGAAATCAGCCCCAGCATTTT.

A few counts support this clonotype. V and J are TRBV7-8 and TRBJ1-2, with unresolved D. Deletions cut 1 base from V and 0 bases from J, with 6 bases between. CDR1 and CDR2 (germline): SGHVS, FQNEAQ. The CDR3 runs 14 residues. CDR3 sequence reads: CASSLGTPNYGYTF. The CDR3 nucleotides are TGTGCCAGCAGCTTAGGGACTCCTAACTATGGCTACACCTTC.

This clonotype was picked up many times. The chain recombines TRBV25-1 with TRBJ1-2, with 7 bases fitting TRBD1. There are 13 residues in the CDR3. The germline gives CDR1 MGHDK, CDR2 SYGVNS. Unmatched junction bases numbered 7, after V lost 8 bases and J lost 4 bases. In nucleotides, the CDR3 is TGTGCCAGCCGAGGAGGGGGCGGCTATGGCTACACCTTC. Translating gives CASRGGGGYGYTF.

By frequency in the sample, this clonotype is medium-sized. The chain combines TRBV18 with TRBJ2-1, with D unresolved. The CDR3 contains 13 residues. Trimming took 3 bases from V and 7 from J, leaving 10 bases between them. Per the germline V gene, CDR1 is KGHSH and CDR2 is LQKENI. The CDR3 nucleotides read TGTGCCAGCTCACCCAATACGCAGAATGAGCAGTTCTTC. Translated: CASSPNTQNEQFF.

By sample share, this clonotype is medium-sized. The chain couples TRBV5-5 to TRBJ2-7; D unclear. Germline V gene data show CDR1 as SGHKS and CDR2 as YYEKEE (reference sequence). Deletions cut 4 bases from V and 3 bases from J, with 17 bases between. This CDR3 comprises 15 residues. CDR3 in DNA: TGTGCCAGCAGCAACGGACCGTCGGACCTCTACGAGCAGTACTTC. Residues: CASSNGPSDLYEQYF.

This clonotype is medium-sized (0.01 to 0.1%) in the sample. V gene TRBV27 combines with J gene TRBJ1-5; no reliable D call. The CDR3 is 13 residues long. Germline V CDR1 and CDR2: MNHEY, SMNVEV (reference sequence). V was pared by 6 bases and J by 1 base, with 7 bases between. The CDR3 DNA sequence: TGTGCCAGCAGCCCTCCCAGCAATCAGCCCCAGCATTTT. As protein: CASSPPSNQPQHF.